This T cell receptor beta chain came from a study of Ad26.COV2.S vaccination and SARS-CoV-2 variants. The method was immunoSEQ multiplex PCR; TCRdb's version includes in-frame clones alone and lacks a portion of them. This sample has hundreds of thousands of clones, with around 90% found just once. Treatment here: some 20 received Ad26.COV2.S at low or high dose, single or two shots; 5 received placebo; per-sample allocation not given. Specimens were obtained on day 63 following the first vaccine or placebo injection. The CDR3 has 15 residues. Germline-derived CDR1 and CDR2 are SGDLS and YYNGEE. Trimming left V 4 bases short and J 1 base short, with 12 bases between.

The source material was peripheral blood, sampled in a trial of Ad26.COV2.S vaccine versus placebo. This sequence originates from a person between 18 and 65 years old who received the Ad26.COV2.S COVID-19 vaccine or a placebo. The V and J genes are TRBV9 and TRBJ2-1; D call uncertain. CDR3 DNA: TGTGCCAGCAGCTCAGCAGGCGCGTCCTACAATGAGCAGTTCTTC. Protein sequence: CASSSAGASYNEQFF.